The 21 T cell receptor beta chains listed next were all sequenced from one sample in a study of T cells in Graves' hyperthyroidism and ophthalmopathy. It was RNA transcripts that yielded the amplified TCR beta CDR3 regions. First-round RT-PCR targeting the TCR CDR3 was performed with the HTBI primer set. TCRdb used MiXCR to reprocess the multiplex PCR reads, holding one entry per CDR3 protein. The data hold more than 500,000 distinct CDR3 sequences, with roughly a sixth observed a single time. The sample consisted of blood. These receptor sequences come from a woman in her 30s with Graves' ophthalmopathy.

This clonotype has ten or more counts. The chain recombines TRBV6-6 with TRBJ2-1; the match to TRBD2 covers 10 bases. J lost 6 bases, V lost 0 bases, and 8 bases had no gene match. The CDR3 is 17 residues long. Germline V gene sequence: CDR1 MNHNY, CDR2 SVGAGI (reference sequence). The CDR3 DNA sequence: TGTGCCAGCAGTTACTCTAGGCTAGCGGGAGTCTCCAATGAGCAGTTCTTC. Its translation is CASSYSRLAGVSNEQFF.

Ten or more counts support this clonotype. The J gene is TRBJ2-1, the V gene TRBV2; D unclear. This CDR3 has 13 residues. Germline V gives CDR1 SNHLY, CDR2 FYNNEI. With 5 bases removed from V and 5 bases from J, the gap between germline ends came to 10 bases. CDR3 loop: CASSHYLDNEQFF. The CDR3, as DNA: TGTGCCAGCAGTCACTATCTCGACAATGAGCAGTTCTTC.

This clonotype was found many times. This chain connects TRBV11-1 to TRBJ2-7, with D hard to call. V was cut by 1 base and J by 2 bases, with 12 bases left in between. Germline CDR1 reads SGHAT; CDR2 reads FQDESV (reference sequence). CDR3 length: 15 amino acids. The CDR3 is CASSLVSLLPYEQYF. In nucleotides, the CDR3 is TGTGCCAGCAGCTTAGTGTCTCTTCTACCCTACGAGCAGTACTTC.

The chain carries TRBV5-1 and TRBJ2-3; D not certain. CDR1 is SGHRS, CDR2 YFSETQ, per germline. Trimming took off 0 bases at V and 0 bases at J, with 8 bases between the two ends. The CDR3 sequence is 15 residues long. CDR3 loop: CASSLEGVSTDTQYF. The CDR3 nucleotides are TGCGCCAGCAGCTTGGAGGGCGTTAGCACAGATACGCAGTATTTT.

This clonotype was counted a few times. This chain connects TRBV11-2 to TRBJ2-5, with 9 bases that match TRBD2. This CDR3 comprises 18 residues. Trimming took 2 bases from V and 5 from J; bases not matched to a gene: 15. Germline CDR1 is SGHAT and CDR2 is FQNNGV. The CDR3 sequence: CASSLLPKGGRGRETQYF. The CDR3 region has the DNA TGTGCCAGCAGCTTATTACCGAAAGGCGGGAGGGGACGGGAGACCCAGTACTTC.

The chain uses TRBV19 and TRBJ2-3, with TRBD2 identical over 9 bases. Unmatched junction bases numbered 5, after V lost 3 bases and J lost 4 bases. The CDR3 spans 15 residues. In germline, CDR1 is LNHDA, CDR2 SQIVND (reference sequence). The CDR3: CASSILAGYADTQYF. CDR3 nucleotide sequence: TGTGCCAGTAGTATTCTAGCGGGATACGCAGATACGCAGTATTTT.

The V gene is TRBV11-2, the J gene TRBJ1-3, with unresolved D. The CDR3 is made up of 15 amino acids. Germline CDR1 is SGHAT and CDR2 is FQNNGV. Trimming left V 8 bases short and J 0 bases short, with 14 bases between. The CDR3 coding sequence is TGTGCCAGCCAACTCACCTTGTTCTCTGGAAACACCATATATTTT. Encoded protein: CASQLTLFSGNTIYF.

The chain combines TRBV6-5 with TRBJ1-4; maybe TRBD1 (5 bases). Per germline, CDR1 MNHEY and CDR2 SVGAGI. The length of the CDR3 is 14 residues. Between the trimmed V and J ends, which lost 2 bases and 5 bases, there was a span of 9 bases. The DNA of the CDR3 is TGTGCCAGCAGTTACGAGGGGTGGAATGAAAAACTGTTTTTT. This encodes CASSYEGWNEKLFF.

In its sample, this clonotype was seen a few times. The gene calls are TRBV27 and TRBJ1-6, with 8 nucleotides matching TRBD1. Germline CDR1 is MNHEY and CDR2 is SMNVEV (reference sequence). The CDR3 is 16 amino acids. V shed 5 bases and J 3 bases; nucleotides not matched to a gene: 6. The CDR3 here is CASSPSGQGYNSPLHF. Here the CDR3 DNA reads TGTGCCAGCAGTCCATCCGGACAGGGCTATAATTCACCCCTCCACTTT.

In its sample, this clonotype was seen many times. This chain links TRBV30 with TRBJ1-5; TRBD1 matches at 8 bases. The CDR3 covers 14 residues. The germline V gene encodes CDR1 GTSNPN and CDR2 SVGIG (reference sequence). After removal of 3 bases from V and 6 bases from J, the junction contained 7 bases not matched to a gene. The CDR3 protein is CAWRATDRGQPQHF. In DNA form, the CDR3 reads TGTGCCTGGAGGGCCACCGACAGGGGTCAGCCCCAGCATTTT. Filled out from reference TRBV30 and TRBJ1-5, the complete variable domain reads SQTIHQWPATLVQPVGSPLSLECTVEGTSNPNLYWYRQAAGRGLQLLFYSVGIGQISSEVPQNLSASRPQDRQFILSSKKLLLSDSGFYLCAWRATDRGQPQHFGDGTRLSIL.

DNA for the CDR3: TGTGCCAGCAGCTTGGTACAGGGGGCGTCAGAGACCCAGTACTTC. It yields the protein CASSLVQGASETQYF. The rearrangement links TRBV5-4 to TRBJ2-5; 9 nucleotides agree with TRBD1. The CDR3 consists of 15 residues. Losses at the gene ends were 0 bases for V and 4 bases for J; bases not matched to a gene: 4. Germline V lookup: CDR1 SGHNT, CDR2 YYREEE (reference sequence).

This clonotype was counted ten times or more. The chain recombines TRBV18 with TRBJ2-2, with a weak D call TRBD1 (6 bases). In germline, CDR1 is KGHSH, CDR2 LQKENI. V dropped 1 base and J dropped 13 bases, with 10 bases sitting between them. The CDR3 length is 12 residues. In nucleotides, the CDR3 is TGTGCCAGCTCACCACAGACAGGCGTGCTGTTTTTT. Translation gives CASSPQTGVLFF.

This chain connects TRBV6-9 to TRBJ2-4, with 12 bases lining up with TRBD1. V was clipped by 2 bases and J by 3 bases; unmatched bases: 5. This CDR3 comprises 17 residues. In germline, CDR1 is MNHGY, CDR2 SVAAGI. The CDR3 here is CASSYGTGGYFKNIQYF. CDR3 DNA sequence: TGTGCCAGCAGTTATGGGACAGGGGGCTATTTCAAAAACATTCAGTACTTC.

This clonotype appeared a few times. The gene calls are TRBV19 and TRBJ2-5; D may be TRBD1 (6 bases). V lost 5 bases, J lost 2 bases, and 12 bases lay in between. Germline CDR1 is LNHDA and CDR2 is SQIVND (reference sequence). This CDR3 is 14 amino acids long. The CDR3 loop reads CASSVQGRQETQYF. CDR3 DNA sequence: TGTGCCAGTAGTGTCCAGGGGCGGCAAGAGACCCAGTACTTC.

This clonotype was counted only a few times. The chain employs TRBV20-1 and TRBJ1-1; D call uncertain. Looked up from germline, CDR1 is DFQATT and CDR2 is SNEGSKA (reference sequence). The CDR3 is 12 amino acids. V shed 4 bases and J shed 1 base, with 7 bases lying between them. The CDR3 loop reads CSAKGRNTEAFF. The CDR3 DNA is TGCAGTGCTAAAGGCAGGAACACTGAAGCTTTCTTT.

This clonotype was observed many times. The chain is built from TRBV20-1 and TRBJ2-4, with D maybe TRBD2 (6 bases). With 4 bases removed from V and 0 bases from J, the gap between germline ends came to 19 bases. The CDR3 is 17 residues long. Germline lookup yields CDR1 DFQATT and CDR2 SNEGSKA (reference sequence). The CDR3 nucleotides are TGCAGTGCTACCTCGACTAGTTGGGCGATAGCCAAAAACATTCAGTACTTC. This gives the protein CSATSTSWAIAKNIQYF.

This clonotype was detected only a few times. The rearrangement links TRBV6-2 or TRBV6-3 to TRBJ2-1; 12 bases map to TRBD2. The ends lost 1 base at V and 5 bases at J; junction bases unmatched: 6. The CDR3 covers 17 residues. Germline V gene data show CDR1 as MNHEY and CDR2 as SVGEGT. In DNA, the CDR3 is TGTGCCAGCAGTTACTTTCGTACTAGCGGGAGGCACAATGAGCAGTTCTTC. Protein sequence: CASSYFRTSGRHNEQFF.

This clonotype came up once. The gene calls are TRBV12-3 or TRBV12-4 and TRBJ2-3; D is possibly TRBD2 (6 bases). The CDR3 length is 16 residues. Trimming stripped 4 bases from V and 1 base from J, with 15 bases between. The CDR3 here is CASSSLVQRGTDTQYF. CDR3 DNA sequence: TGTGCCAGCAGTTCCCTTGTCCAGCGGGGCACAGATACGCAGTATTTT.

DNA of the CDR3: TGTGCCAGCAGCCAAGCCCGGACTAGCGGAGGGAGTGAGCAGTTCTTC. It yields the protein CASSQARTSGGSEQFF. The J gene is TRBJ2-1, the V gene TRBV14; 10 bases align to TRBD2. Germline assignment: CDR1 SGHDN and CDR2 FVKESK. V shed 1 base, J shed 9 bases, and the junction held 9 bases outside the gene matches. The CDR3 totals 16 residues. Using reference TRBV14 and TRBJ2-1 for the parts outside the CDR3, the full variable domain is EAGVTQFPSHSVIEKGQTVTLRCDPISGHDNLYWYRRVMGKEIKFLLHFVKESKQDESGMPNNRFLAERTGGTYSTLKVQPAELEDSGVYFCASSQARTSGGSEQFFGPGTRLTVL.

The CDR3: CASSPAGVYEQYF. CDR3 DNA sequence: TGTGCCAGCAGTCCAGCAGGGGTTTACGAGCAGTACTTC. J is TRBJ2-7 and V is TRBV14; D perhaps matches TRBD1 (6 bases). V was trimmed by 6 bases and J by 4 bases, leaving 13 bases between them. Germline V lookup: CDR1 SGHDN, CDR2 FVKESK. The CDR3 is 13 amino acids.

This clonotype has more than one count but fewer than ten. A much larger clone sits a single nucleotide away, making a read error possible. This sequence joins TRBV27 and TRBJ2-7, with D perhaps TRBD1 or TRBD2 (8 bases each). The CDR3 is 14 residues long. The germline CDR1 and CDR2 sequences are MNHEY and SMNVEV (reference sequence). The CDR3 region has the DNA TGTGCCGGCAGGGGGCAGACTAGCGACGACGAGCAGTACTTC. Amino acids: CAGRGQTSDDEQYF.